This TCR beta chain derives from a study of T cell responses to AZD1222 COVID-19 vaccine. Produced via immunoSEQ multiplex PCR; TCRdb's table is partial and in-frame only. Here the sample spans roughly 49,000 clones, 70% to 85% being singletons. Trimming removed 9 bases at V and 0 bases at J, with 15 bases between. The CDR3 spans 14 residues. Per germline, CDR1 SGHRS and CDR2 YFSETQ. The sequencing used peripheral blood, collected on day 0 of MenACWY control vaccination. The clonotype originates from an adult in good health. The V and J genes are TRBV5-1 and TRBJ2-5; D is unresolved. In DNA, the CDR3 is TGCGCCACCACCCGAGGTGACAACCAAGAGACCCAGTACTTC. Translating gives CATTRGDNQETQYF.